Described below is a single T cell receptor beta chain sequence and its context. Its antigen remains undetermined. It has no much larger one-base neighbor in the sample; base qualities were not kept. The receptor library was made with the immunoSEQ multiplex PCR assay. TCRdb's version of the immuneACCESS table is confined to in-frame rearrangements and falls short of the full clone set. An unresolved V gene accounts for under half of the shortfall where checked; the remainder is of unknown origin. For this sample there are around 55,000 clones; roughly three quarters appear just once. The top ten clones comprise 4.8% of the sample. The CDR3 runs 14 amino acids, cysteine and phenylalanine included. Here the CDR3 DNA is all that survives: 42 bases in frame from base 1. CDR1 SGDLS and CDR2 YYNGEE are derived from the germline V gene. V is cut by 0 bases and J by 5 bases, and the space between the germline ends is 11 bases.

The donors were people with melanoma. This entry belongs to a study of CD4+ T cells in melanoma (dated by TCRdb to 2022 to 2024). In the study overall: Neoantigen-specific CD4+ T cells in human melanoma were investigated in the study. What the research found in general, with its limitations: Neoantigen-specific CD4+ T cells in melanoma were reported to have a range of differentiation states. The report described a correlation between neoantigen-specific CD4+ T cells and the function of CD8+ T cells, macrophages and B cells.

Sequenced: tumor tissue. The sequence joins TRBV9 to TRBJ1-1; TRBD1 is a possible D gene, resting on 5 matching bases. This clonotype originated in a human donor with melanoma. The DNA reads as follows: TGTGCCAGCAGCGTAGTAGACAGAGTAACTGAAGCTTTCTTT. It specifies CASSVVDRVTEAFF.